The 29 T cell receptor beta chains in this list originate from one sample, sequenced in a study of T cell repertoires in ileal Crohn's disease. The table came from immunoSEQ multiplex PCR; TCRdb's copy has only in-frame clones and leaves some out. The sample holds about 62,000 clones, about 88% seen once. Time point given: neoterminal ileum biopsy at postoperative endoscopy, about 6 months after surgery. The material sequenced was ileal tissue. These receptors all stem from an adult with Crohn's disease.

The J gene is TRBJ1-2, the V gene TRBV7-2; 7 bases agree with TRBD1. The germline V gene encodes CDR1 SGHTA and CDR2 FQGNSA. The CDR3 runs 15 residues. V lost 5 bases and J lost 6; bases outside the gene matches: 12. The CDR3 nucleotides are TGTGCCAGCAGCCGAGACAGGGATGCGGTTAATGGCTACACCTTC. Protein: CASSRDRDAVNGYTF.

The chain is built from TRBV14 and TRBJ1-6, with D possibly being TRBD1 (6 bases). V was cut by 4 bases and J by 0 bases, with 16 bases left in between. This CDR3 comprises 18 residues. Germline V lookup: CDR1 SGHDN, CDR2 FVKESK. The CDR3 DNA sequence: TGTGCCAGCAGCCGAACGGGGGGCTCCCGCTCCTATAATTCACCCCTCCACTTT. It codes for CASSRTGGSRSYNSPLHF.

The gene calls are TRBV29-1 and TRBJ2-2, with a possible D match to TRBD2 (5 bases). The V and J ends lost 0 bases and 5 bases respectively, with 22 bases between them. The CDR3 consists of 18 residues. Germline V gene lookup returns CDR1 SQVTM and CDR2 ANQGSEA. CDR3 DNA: TGCAGCGTTGAAGAAATGAGGTCCGGGGAGAGGCTGACCGGGGAGCTGTTTTTT. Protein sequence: CSVEEMRSGERLTGELFF.

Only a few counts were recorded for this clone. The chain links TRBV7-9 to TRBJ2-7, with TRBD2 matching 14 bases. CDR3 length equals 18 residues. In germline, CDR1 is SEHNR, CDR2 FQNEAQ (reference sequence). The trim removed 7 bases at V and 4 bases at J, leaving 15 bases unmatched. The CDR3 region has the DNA TGTGCCAGCACCCCCCTAGGGACTAGCGGGAGTTCGGGTTACGAGCAGTACTTC. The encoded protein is CASTPLGTSGSSGYEQYF.

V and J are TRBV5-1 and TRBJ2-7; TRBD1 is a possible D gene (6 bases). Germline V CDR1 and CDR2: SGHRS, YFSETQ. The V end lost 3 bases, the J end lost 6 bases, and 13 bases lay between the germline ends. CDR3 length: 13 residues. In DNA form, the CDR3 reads TGCGCCAGCAGCTCACAATCAGGGGTCGAGCAGTACTTC. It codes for CASSSQSGVEQYF. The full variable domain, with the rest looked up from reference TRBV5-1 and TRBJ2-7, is KAGVTQTPRYLIKTRGQQVTLSCSPISGHRSVSWYQQTPGQGLQFLFEYFSETQRNKGNFPGRFSGRQFSNSRSEMNVSTLELGDSALYLCASSSQSGVEQYFGPGTRLTVT.

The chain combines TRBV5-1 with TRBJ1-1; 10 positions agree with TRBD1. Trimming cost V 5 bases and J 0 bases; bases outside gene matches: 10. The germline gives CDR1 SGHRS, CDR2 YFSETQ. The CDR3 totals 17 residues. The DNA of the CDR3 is TGCGCCAGCAGAGTGGGACAGGGGTCAACGCTGAACACTGAAGCTTTCTTT. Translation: CASRVGQGSTLNTEAFF.

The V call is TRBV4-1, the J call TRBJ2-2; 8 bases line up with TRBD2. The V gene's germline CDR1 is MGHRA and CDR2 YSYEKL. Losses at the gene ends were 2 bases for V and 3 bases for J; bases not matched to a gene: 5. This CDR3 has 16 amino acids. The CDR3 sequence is CASSQTGTRYTGELFF. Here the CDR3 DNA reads TGCGCCAGCAGCCAAACCGGGACTAGGTACACCGGGGAGCTGTTTTTT.

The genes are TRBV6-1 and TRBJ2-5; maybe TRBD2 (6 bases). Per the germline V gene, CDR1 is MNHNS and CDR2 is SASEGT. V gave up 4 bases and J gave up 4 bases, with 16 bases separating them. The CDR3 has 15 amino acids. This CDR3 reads CASSGGLMTGETQYF. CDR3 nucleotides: TGTGCCAGCAGTGGTGGACTAATGACGGGAGAGACCCAGTACTTC.

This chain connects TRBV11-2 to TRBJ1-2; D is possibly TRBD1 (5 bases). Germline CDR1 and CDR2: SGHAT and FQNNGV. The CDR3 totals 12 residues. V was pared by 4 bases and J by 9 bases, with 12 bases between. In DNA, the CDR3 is TGTGCCAGCAGCTCGCAGGGTTTTAGCTACACCTTC. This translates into CASSSQGFSYTF.

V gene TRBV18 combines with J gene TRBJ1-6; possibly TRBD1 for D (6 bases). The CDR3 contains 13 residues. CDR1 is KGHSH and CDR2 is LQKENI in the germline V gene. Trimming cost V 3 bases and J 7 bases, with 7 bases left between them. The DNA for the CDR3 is TGTGCCAGCTCACCTGGGACAAATTCACCCCTCCACTTT. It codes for CASSPGTNSPLHF.

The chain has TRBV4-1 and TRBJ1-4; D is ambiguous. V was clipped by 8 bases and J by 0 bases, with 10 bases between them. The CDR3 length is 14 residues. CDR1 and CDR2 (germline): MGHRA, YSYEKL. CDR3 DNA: TGCGCCAGCGCCGTCAGTCCAACTAATGAAAAACTGTTTTTT. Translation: CASAVSPTNEKLFF.

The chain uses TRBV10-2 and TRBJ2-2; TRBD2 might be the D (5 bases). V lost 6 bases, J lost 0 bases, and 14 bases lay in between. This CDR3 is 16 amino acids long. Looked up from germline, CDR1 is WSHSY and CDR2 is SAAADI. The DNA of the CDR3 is TGCGCCAGCAGCTCATCTAGCTCCTCGAACACCGGGGAGCTGTTTTTT. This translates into CASSSSSSSNTGELFF.

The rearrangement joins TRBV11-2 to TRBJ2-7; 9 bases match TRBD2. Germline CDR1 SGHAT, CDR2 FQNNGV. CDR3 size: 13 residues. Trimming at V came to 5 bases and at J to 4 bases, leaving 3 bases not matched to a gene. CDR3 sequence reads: CASSPRGGYEQYV. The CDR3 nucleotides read TGTGCCAGCAGCCCGCGGGGGGGTTACGAGCAGTACGTC.

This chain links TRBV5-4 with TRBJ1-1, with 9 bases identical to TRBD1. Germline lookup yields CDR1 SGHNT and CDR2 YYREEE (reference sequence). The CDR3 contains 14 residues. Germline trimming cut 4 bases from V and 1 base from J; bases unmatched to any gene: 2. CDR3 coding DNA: TGTGCCAGCAGCATGGGACAGGGGAACACTGAAGCTTTCTTT. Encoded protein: CASSMGQGNTEAFF.

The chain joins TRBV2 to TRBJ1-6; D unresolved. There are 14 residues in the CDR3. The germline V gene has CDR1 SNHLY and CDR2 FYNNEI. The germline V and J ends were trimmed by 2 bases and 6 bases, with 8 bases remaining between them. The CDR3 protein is CASSEWEFNSPLHF. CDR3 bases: TGTGCCAGCAGTGAATGGGAGTTTAATTCACCCCTCCACTTT.

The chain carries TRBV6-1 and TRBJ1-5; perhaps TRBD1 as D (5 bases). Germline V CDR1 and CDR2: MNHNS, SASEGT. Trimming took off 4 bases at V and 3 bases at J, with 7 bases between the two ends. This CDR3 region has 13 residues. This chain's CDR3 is CASSAGPNQPQHF. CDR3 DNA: TGTGCCAGCAGTGCAGGGCCCAATCAGCCCCAGCATTTT.

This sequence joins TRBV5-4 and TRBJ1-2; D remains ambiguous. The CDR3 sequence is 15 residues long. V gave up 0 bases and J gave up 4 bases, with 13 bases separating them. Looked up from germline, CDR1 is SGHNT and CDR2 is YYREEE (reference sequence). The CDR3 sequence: CASSLERQRPYGYTF. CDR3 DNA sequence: TGTGCCAGCAGCTTGGAGCGGCAGAGACCCTATGGCTACACCTTC.

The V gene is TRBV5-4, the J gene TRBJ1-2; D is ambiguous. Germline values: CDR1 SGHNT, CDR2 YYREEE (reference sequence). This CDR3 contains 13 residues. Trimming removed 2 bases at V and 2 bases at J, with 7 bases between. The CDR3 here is CASSFYGNYGYTF. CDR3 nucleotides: TGTGCCAGCAGCTTTTACGGGAACTATGGCTACACCTTC.

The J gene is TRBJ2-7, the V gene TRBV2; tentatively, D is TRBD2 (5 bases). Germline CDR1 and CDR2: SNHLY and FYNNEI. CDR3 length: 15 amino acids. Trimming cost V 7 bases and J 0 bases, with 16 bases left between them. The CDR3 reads CASNPFGVSSYEQYV. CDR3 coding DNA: TGTGCCAGCAACCCATTCGGGGTTAGCTCCTACGAGCAGTACGTC.

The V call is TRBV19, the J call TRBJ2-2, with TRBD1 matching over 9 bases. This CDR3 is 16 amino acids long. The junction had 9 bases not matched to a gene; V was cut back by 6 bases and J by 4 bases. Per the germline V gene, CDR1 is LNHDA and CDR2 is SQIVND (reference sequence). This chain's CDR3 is CASSTPGQGITGELFF. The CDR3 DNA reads TGTGCCAGTAGCACGCCGGGACAGGGTATCACCGGGGAGCTGTTTTTT.

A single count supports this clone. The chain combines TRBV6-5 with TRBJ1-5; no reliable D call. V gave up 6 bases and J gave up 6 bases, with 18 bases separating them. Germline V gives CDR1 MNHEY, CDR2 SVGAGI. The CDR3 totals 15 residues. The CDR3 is CASSPLDSLTQPQHF. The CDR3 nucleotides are TGTGCCAGCAGCCCCCTGGATAGCCTAACTCAGCCCCAGCATTTT.

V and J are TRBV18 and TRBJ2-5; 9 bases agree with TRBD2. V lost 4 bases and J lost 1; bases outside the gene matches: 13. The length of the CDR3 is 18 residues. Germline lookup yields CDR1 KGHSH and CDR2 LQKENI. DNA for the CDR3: TGTGCCAGCTCACGAGATGCCCTTAGCGGGGGAGCCCAAGAGACCCAGTACTTC. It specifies CASSRDALSGGAQETQYF.

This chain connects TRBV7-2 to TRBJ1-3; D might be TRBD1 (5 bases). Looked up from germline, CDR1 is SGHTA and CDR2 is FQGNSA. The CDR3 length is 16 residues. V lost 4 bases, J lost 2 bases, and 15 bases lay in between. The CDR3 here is CASSSLRTGAGNTIYF. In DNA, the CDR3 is TGTGCCAGCAGCTCCCTTCGTACGGGGGCTGGAAACACCATATATTTT. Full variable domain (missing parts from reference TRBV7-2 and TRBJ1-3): GAGVSQSPSNKVTEKGKDVELRCDPISGHTALYWYRQSLGQGLEFLIYFQGNSAPDKSGLPSDRFSAERTGGSVSTLTIQRTQQEDSAVYLCASSSLRTGAGNTIYFGEGSWLTVV.

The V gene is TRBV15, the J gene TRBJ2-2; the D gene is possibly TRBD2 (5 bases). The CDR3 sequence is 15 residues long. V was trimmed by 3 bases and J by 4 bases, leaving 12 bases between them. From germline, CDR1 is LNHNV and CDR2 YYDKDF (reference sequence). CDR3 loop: CATSSIGGLTGELFF. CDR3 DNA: TGTGCCACCAGCAGTATAGGAGGCCTCACCGGGGAGCTGTTTTTT.

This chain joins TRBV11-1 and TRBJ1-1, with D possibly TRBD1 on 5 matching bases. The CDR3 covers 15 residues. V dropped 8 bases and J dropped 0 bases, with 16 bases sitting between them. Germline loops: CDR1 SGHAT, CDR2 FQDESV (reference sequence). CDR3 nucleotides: TGTGCCAGCGGTCCGGGGGGTGTAGTGAACACTGAAGCTTTCTTT. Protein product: CASGPGGVVNTEAFF.

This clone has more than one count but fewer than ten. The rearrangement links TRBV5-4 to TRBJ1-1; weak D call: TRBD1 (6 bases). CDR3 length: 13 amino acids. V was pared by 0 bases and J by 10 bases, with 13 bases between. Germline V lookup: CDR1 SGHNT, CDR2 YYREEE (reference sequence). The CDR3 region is CASSLAQGEGAFF. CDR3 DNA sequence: TGTGCCAGCAGCTTGGCACAGGGAGAGGGAGCTTTCTTT.

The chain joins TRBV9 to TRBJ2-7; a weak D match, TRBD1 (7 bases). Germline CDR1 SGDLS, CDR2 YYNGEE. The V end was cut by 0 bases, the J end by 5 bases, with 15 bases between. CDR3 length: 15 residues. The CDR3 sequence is CASSVEGAGRDEQYF. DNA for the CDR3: TGTGCCAGCAGCGTAGAGGGGGCGGGAAGGGACGAGCAGTACTTC.

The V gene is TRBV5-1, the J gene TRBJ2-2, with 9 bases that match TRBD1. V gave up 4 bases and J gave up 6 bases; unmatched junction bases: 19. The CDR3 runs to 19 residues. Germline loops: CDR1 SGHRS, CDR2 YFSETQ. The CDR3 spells CASSITQSSGTGNPGELFF. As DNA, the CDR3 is TGCGCCAGCAGCATAACCCAGTCTTCCGGGACAGGGAATCCCGGGGAGCTGTTTTTT.

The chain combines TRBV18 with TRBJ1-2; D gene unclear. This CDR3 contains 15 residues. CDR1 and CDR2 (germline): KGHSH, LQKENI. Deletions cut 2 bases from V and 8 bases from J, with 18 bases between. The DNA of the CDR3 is TGTGCCAGCTCACCAGGGCAGGTTGCTGGTGGCGGCTACACCTTC. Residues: CASSPGQVAGGGYTF.